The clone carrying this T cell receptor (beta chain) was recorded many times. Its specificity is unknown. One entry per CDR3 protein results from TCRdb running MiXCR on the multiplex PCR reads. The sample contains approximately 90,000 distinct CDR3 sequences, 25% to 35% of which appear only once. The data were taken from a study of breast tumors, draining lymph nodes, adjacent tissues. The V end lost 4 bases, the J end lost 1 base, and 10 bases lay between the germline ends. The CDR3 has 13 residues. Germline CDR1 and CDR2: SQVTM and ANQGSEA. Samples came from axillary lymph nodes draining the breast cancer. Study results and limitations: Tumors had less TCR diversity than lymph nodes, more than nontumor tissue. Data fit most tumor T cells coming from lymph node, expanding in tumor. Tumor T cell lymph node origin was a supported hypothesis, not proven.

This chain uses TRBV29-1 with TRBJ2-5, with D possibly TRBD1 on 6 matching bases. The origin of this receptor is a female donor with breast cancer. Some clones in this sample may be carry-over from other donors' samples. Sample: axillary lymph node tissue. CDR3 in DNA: TGCAGCGTTGCTTCAGGGGCCCAAGAGACCCAGTACTTC. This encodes CSVASGAQETQYF.